Listed below are T cell receptor beta chains from one sample, sequenced in a study of shared clonotypes between healthy human individuals. Some clones are missing from TCRdb's copy, which holds only in-frame ones; the method was immunoSEQ multiplex PCR. The sample gives about 2.1 million clones, around 93% of which show up once; about 1.7% is in the top ten. Sequencing was performed on naive CD8+ T cells from PBMCs. The receptors come from a man between 18 and 35 years old in good health. Some clones in this sample may be carry-over from other donors' samples. Each CDR3 is given with its conserved first and last residue. The D gene is left open where the match is weak.

d_gene,j_gene,v_gene,CDR3aa,CDR3nt
NA,TRBJ2-5,TRBV10-1,CASSESRDFETQYF,TGCGCCAGCAGTGAGTCGCGGGATTTCGAGACCCAGTACTTC
NA,TRBJ1-2,TRBV5-1,CASSLVLTGSYGYTF,TGCGCCAGCAGCTTGGTACTTACAGGATCTTATGGCTACACCTTC
NA,TRBJ2-7,TRBV7-9,CASSLLGGSSYEQYF,TGTGCCAGCAGCCTGCTGGGGGGTAGCTCCTACGAGCAGTACTTC
NA,TRBJ1-5,TRBV27,CASSSHQPQHF,TGTGCCAGCAGTTCCCATCAGCCCCAGCATTTT
NA,TRBJ2-2,TRBV7-9,CASITSENGTGELFF,TGTGCCAGCATCACTAGTGAAAACGGAACCGGGGAGCTGTTTTTT
NA,TRBJ1-2,TRBV7-6,CASSPTTTAAGPYGYTF,TGTGCCAGCAGCCCTACAACGACAGCCGCAGGGCCCTATGGCTACACCTTC
TRBD2,TRBJ2-3,TRBV27,CASSLILAGEGDTQYF,TGTGCCAGCAGTTTGATTCTAGCGGGAGAGGGAGATACGCAGTATTTT
NA,TRBJ1-5,TRBV27,CASSFGLPNQPQHF,TGTGCCAGCAGTTTCGGACTCCCCAATCAGCCCCAGCATTTT
NA,TRBJ2-5,TRBV6-5,CASRRLAWGETQYF,TGTGCCAGCAGACGTCTAGCCTGGGGAGAGACCCAGTACTTC
NA,TRBJ1-1,TRBV27,CASSSLTGNTEAFF,TGTGCCAGCAGTTCCCTGACGGGGAACACTGAAGCTTTCTTT
NA,TRBJ1-1,TRBV7-8,CASSSSTGSETEAFF,TGTGCCAGCAGCTCAAGCACGGGGAGTGAGACTGAAGCTTTCTTT